Below are 4 T cell receptor beta chains sequenced from a single sample in a study of cytomegalovirus exposure and HLA in healthy donors. 60 Vbeta and 13 Jbeta primers were used in PCR. Using immunoSEQ multiplex PCR, the repertoire was profiled, and TCRdb retains in-frame clones only, with some absent. The sample carries 150,000 to 200,000 clones, less than 80% recorded once. The specimen was PBMCs. These receptors were obtained from a woman in her 30s in good health and CMV-seropositive.

The chain couples TRBV21-1 to TRBJ2-1; the table's D gene call, TRBD2, was not cross checked with the DNA. TRBV21-1 is classified as a pseudogene. CDR3 size: 15 residues. CDR3 bases: TGTGCCAGCAGCAAATGGCGGGAGGACCACAATGAGCAGTTCTTC. It is translated as CASSKWREDHNEQFF.

This chain joins TRBV7-8 and TRBJ1-2; possibly TRBD1 for D (6 bases). The CDR3 loop spans 15 amino acids. Germline assignment: CDR1 SGHVS and CDR2 FQNEAQ. Between the trimmed V and J ends, which lost 4 bases and 8 bases, there was a span of 20 bases. The CDR3 loop is CASSSYTNRVRGYTF. The DNA for the CDR3 is TGTGCCAGCAGCTCATACACGAACAGGGTGCGAGGCTACACCTTC.

V usage is TRBV5-1 and J usage is TRBJ2-3, with TRBD1 matching over 7 bases. Germline loops: CDR1 SGHRS, CDR2 YFSETQ. CDR3 length: 16 amino acids. V was clipped by 2 bases and J by 2 bases; unmatched bases: 8. CDR3 sequence: CASSLIHRGSTDTQYF. The DNA of the CDR3 is TGCGCCAGCAGCTTAATCCACAGGGGTTCCACAGATACGCAGTATTTT.

The chain has TRBV7-6 and TRBJ1-1, with unresolved D. The CDR3 has 15 amino acids. V shed 0 bases and J shed 4 bases, with 12 bases lying between them. CDR1 and CDR2 from the germline V gene are SGHVS and FNYEAQ. CDR3 bases: TGTGCCAGCAGCTTAGCGCCCCAAGCCCGCACTGAAGCTTTCTTT. Protein: CASSLAPQARTEAFF.